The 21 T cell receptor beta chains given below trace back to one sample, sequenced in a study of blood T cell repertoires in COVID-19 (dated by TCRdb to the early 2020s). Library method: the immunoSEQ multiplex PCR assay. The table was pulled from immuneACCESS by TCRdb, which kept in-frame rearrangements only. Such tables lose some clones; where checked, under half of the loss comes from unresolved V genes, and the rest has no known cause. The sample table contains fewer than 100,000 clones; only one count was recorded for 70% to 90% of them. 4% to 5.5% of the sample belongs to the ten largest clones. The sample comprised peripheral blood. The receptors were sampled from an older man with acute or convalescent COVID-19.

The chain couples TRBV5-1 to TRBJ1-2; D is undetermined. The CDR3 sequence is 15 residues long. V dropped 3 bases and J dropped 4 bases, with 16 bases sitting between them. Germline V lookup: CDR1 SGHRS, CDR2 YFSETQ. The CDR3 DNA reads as TGCGCCAGCAGCTCGGACCAAGGGAGCCTCTATGGCTACACCTTC. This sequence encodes CASSSDQGSLYGYTF.

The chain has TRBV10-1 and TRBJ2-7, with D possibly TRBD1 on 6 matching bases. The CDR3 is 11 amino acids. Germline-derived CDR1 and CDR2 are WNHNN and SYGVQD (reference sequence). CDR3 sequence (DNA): TGCGCGGGGGCCTCCCCTATGGAGCAGTACGTC. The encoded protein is CAGASPMEQYV.

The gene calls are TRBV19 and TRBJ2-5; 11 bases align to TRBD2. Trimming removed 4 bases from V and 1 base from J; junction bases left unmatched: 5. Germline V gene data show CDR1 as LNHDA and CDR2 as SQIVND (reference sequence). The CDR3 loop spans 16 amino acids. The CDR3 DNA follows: TGTGCCAGTAGTAAGGCTAGCGGGGGGACCCAAGAGACCCAGTACTTC. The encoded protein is CASSKASGGTQETQYF.

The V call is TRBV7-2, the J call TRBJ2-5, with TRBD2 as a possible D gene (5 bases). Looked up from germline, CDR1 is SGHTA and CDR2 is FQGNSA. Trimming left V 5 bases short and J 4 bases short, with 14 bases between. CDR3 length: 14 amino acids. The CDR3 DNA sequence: TGTGCCAGCAGCGAATCGGCGGCGGGAGAGACCCAGTACTTC. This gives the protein CASSESAAGETQYF.

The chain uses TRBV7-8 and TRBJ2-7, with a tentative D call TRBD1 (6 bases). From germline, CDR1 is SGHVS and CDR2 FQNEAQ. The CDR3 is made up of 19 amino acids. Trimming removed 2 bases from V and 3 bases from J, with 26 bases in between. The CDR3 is CASSLKKKFETGEFYEQYF. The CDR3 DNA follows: TGTGCCAGCAGCTTAAAAAAGAAGTTCGAGACAGGAGAGTTCTACGAGCAGTACTTC.

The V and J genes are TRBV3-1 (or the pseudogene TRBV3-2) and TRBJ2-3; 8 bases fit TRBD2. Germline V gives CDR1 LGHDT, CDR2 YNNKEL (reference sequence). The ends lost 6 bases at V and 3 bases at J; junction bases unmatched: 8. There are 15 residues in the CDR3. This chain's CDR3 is CASRLSGGGTDTQYF. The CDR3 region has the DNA TGTGCCAGCAGACTCAGCGGGGGAGGGACAGATACGCAGTATTTT.

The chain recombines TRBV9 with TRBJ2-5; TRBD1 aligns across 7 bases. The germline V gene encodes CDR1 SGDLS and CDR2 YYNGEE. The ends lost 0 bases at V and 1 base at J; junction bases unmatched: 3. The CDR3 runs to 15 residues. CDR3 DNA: TGTGCCAGCAGCGTAGAGGGGGCCAGCCAAGAGACCCAGTACTTC. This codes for CASSVEGASQETQYF. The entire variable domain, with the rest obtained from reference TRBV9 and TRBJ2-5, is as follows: DSGVTQTPKHLITATGQRVTLRCSPRSGDLSVYWYQQSLDQGLQFLIQYYNGEERAKGNILERFSAQQFPDLHSELNLSSLELGDSALYFCASSVEGASQETQYFGPGTRLLVL.

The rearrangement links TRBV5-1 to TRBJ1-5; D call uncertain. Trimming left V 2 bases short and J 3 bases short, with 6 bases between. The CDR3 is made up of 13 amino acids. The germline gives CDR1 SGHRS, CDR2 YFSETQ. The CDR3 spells CASSLNTNQPQHF. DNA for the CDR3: TGCGCCAGCAGCTTAAACACCAATCAGCCCCAGCATTTT.

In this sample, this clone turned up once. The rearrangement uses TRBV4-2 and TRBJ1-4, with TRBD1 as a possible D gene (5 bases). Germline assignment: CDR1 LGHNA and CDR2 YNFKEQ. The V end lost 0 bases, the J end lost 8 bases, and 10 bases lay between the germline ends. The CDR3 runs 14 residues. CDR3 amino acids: CASSQEGGKEKLFF. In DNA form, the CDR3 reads TGTGCCAGCAGCCAAGAGGGGGGGAAGGAAAAACTGTTTTTT.

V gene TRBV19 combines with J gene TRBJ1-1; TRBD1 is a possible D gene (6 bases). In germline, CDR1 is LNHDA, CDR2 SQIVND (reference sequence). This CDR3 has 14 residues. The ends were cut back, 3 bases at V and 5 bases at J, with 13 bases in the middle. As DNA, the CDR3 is TGTGCCAGTAGTATCCAGCAGGGGATTACTGAAGCTTTCTTT. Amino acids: CASSIQQGITEAFF.

CDR3 in amino acids: CASSQDELQNSPLHF. The CDR3 DNA sequence: TGTGCCAGCAGCCAAGATGAATTACAGAATTCACCCCTCCACTTT. This chain uses TRBV3-1 (or the pseudogene TRBV3-2) with TRBJ1-6; D gene ambiguous. Germline V gene lookup returns CDR1 LGHDT and CDR2 YNNKEL (reference sequence). Trimming pared 0 bases from V and 7 bases from J, leaving 10 bases between. The CDR3 is made up of 15 amino acids.

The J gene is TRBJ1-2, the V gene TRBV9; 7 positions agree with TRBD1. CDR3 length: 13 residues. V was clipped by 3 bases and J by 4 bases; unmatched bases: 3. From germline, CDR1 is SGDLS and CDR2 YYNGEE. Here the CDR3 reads CASSATGAYGYTF. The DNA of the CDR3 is TGTGCCAGCAGCGCCACAGGGGCCTATGGCTACACCTTC.

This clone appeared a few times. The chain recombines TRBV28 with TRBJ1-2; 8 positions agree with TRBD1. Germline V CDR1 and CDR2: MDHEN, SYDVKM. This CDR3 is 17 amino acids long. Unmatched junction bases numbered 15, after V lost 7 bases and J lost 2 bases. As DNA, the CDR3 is TGTGCCAGCAAATCTCCCTTGCGACAGGGGATCAACTATGGCTACACCTTC. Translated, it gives CASKSPLRQGINYGYTF.

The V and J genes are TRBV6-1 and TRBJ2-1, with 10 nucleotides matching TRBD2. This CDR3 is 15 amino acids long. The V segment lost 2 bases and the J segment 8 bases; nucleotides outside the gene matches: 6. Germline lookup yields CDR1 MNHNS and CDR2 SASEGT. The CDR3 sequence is CASSEKSGGAHEQFF. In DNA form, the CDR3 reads TGTGCCAGCAGTGAAAAAAGCGGGGGGGCTCATGAGCAGTTCTTC.

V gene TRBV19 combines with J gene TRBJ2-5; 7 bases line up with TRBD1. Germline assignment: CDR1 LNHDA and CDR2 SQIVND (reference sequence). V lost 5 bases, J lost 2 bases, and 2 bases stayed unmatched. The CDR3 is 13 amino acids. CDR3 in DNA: TGTGCCAGTAGTCCGGGACAGCAAGAGACCCAGTACTTC. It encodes CASSPGQQETQYF.

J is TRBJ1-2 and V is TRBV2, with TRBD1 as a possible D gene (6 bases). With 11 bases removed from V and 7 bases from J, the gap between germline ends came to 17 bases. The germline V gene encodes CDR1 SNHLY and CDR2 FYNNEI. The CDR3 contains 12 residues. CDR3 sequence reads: CARSAGALGYTF. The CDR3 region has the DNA TGTGCCCGTTCGGCAGGGGCTCTTGGCTACACCTTC.

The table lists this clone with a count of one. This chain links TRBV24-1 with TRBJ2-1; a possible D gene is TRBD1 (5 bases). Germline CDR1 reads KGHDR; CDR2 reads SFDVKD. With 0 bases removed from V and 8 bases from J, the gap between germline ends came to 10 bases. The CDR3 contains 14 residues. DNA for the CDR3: TGTGCCACCAGTGATTTGCAGGGTACCCATGAGCAGTTCTTC. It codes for CATSDLQGTHEQFF.

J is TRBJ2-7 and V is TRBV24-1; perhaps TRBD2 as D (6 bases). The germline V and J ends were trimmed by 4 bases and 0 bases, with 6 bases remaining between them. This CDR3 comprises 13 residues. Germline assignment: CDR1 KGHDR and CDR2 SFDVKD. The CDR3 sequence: CATSERDSYEQYF. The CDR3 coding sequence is TGTGCCACCAGTGAGCGGGACTCCTACGAGCAGTACTTC.

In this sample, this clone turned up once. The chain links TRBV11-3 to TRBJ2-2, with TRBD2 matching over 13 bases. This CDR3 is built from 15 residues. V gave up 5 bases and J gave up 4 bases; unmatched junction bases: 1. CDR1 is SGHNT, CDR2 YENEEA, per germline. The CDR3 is CASSRLAGGTGELFF. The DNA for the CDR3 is TGTGCCAGCAGCCGACTAGCGGGGGGCACCGGGGAGCTGTTTTTT. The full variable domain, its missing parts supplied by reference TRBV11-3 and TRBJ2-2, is EAGVVQSPRYKIIEKKQPVAFWCNPISGHNTLYWYLQNLGQGPELLIRYENEEAVDDSQLPKDRFSAERLKGVDSTLKIQPAELGDSAVYLCASSRLAGGTGELFFGEGSRLTVL.

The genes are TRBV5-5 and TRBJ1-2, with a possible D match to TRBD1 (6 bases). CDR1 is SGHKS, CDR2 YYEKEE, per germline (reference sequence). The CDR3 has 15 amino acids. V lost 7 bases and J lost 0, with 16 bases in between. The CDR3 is CASDKQGLANYGYTF. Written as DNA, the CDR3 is TGTGCCAGCGACAAACAGGGATTAGCTAACTATGGCTACACCTTC. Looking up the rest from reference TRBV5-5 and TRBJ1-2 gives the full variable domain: DAGVTQSPTHLIKTRGQQVTLRCSPISGHKSVSWYQQVLGQGPQFIFQYYEKEERGRGNFPDRFSARQFPNYSSELNVNALLLGDSALYLCASDKQGLANYGYTFGSGTRLTVV.

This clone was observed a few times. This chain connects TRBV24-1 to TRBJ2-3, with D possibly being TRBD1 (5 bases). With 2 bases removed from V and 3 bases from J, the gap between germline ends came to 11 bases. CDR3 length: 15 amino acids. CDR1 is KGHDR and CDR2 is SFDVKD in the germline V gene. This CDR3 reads CATSDYQGWTDTQYF. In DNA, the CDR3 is TGTGCCACCAGTGATTACCAGGGTTGGACAGATACGCAGTATTTT.